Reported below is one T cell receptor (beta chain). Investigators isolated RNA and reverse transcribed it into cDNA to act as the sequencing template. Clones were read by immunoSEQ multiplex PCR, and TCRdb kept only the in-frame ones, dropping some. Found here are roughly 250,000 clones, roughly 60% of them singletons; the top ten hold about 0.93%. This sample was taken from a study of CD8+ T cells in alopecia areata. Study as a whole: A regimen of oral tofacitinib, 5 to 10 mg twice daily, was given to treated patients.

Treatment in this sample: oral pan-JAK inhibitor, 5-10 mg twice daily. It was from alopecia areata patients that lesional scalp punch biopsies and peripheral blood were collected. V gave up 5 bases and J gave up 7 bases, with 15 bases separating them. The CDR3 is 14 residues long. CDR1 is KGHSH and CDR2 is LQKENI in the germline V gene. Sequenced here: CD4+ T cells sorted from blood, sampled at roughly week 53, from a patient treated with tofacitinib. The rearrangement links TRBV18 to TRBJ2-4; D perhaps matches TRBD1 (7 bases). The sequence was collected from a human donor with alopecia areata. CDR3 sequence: CASSDGQAGNIQYF. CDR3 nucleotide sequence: TGTGCCAGCTCAGATGGACAGGCGGGGAACATTCAGTACTTC.